The subject of this entry is one T cell receptor beta chain. The data belong to a study of T cell repertoires in cytomegalovirus infection. The CDR3 sequence is 15 residues long. The V and J ends lost 5 bases and 9 bases, in that order; junction bases with no gene match: 15. Looked up from germline, CDR1 is SGHAT and CDR2 is FQNNGV. TCRdb called the reads again in MiXCR, with one record for every CDR3 protein. The sample has 450,000 to 550,000 distinct CDR3 sequences, 16% seen once. The gene calls are TRBV11-2 and TRBJ2-7; 8 nucleotides align to TRBD2. This clonotype originated in a human donor in good health (CMV status not recorded). Some clones in this sample may be carry-over from other donors' samples. Sequenced: CD8+ T cells from PBMCs. The CDR3 here is CASSITGGIRGGQYF. The CDR3 DNA is TGTGCCAGCAGCATAACGGGGGGGATCCGAGGTGGGCAGTACTTC. Drawing the rest from reference TRBV11-2 and TRBJ2-7, the complete variable domain is EAGVAQSPRYKIIEKRQSVAFWCNPISGHATLYWYQQILGQGPKLLIQFQNNGVVDDSQLPKDRFSAERLKGVDSTLKIQPAKLEDSAVYLCASSITGGIRGGQYFGPGTRLTVT.